The next 32 T cell receptor beta chains were all read from a single sample in a study of human T cells and chemical hapten exposure. TCRdb processed the RACE reads anew with MiXCR; each CDR3 protein has one entry. This table holds 35,000 or so distinct CDR3 sequences, 5.5% to 8% found once. Time point given: patch test 1, 2 weeks after DPC sensitization. As for treatment: therapeutic diphenylcyclopropenone sensitization with weekly scalp DPC. It was unfractionated whole blood from which total RNA was extracted. Sequences were derived from whole blood, sampled in connection with sensitization to the hapten diphenylcyclopropenone (DPC). These receptors were taken from a woman aged 25 to 39 with alopecia areata. Some clones in this sample may be carry-over from other donors' samples.

This clonotype was observed at least ten times. This chain joins TRBV29-1 and TRBJ2-5; D perhaps matches TRBD2 (7 bases). Trimming cost V 1 base and J 2 bases, with 17 bases left between them. This CDR3 has 16 residues. CDR1 and CDR2 from the germline V gene are SQVTM and ANQGSEA. CDR3 loop: CSVEVMGGGKQETQYF. CDR3 sequence (DNA): TGCAGCGTTGAAGTCATGGGAGGGGGTAAACAAGAGACCCAGTACTTC.

This clonotype was seen a handful of times. The chain uses TRBV3-1 and TRBJ2-4, with a tentative D call TRBD2 (6 bases). This CDR3 spans 16 amino acids. The germline V gene encodes CDR1 LGHDT and CDR2 YNNKEL (reference sequence). V lost 2 bases and J 4 bases, leaving 15 bases between the germline ends. The CDR3 coding sequence is TGTGCCAGCAGCCAAATAGGGGCAGGGAGGAAAAACATTCAGTACTTC. It specifies CASSQIGAGRKNIQYF.

This clonotype was picked up many times. The chain carries TRBV5-5 and TRBJ1-5; TRBD1 is a possible D gene (5 bases). V lost 4 bases and J lost 3, with 17 bases in between. The CDR3 length is 16 residues. Germline V gene lookup returns CDR1 SGHKS and CDR2 YYEKEE (reference sequence). In DNA, the CDR3 is TGTGCCAGCAGCCCAAATCAGGGTACCGCCAATCAGCCCCAGCATTTT. Amino acid sequence: CASSPNQGTANQPQHF.

This clonotype showed up just a few times. The CDR3 nucleotides are TGCGCCAGCAGCGTAACTGGGGGGCCAAACACTGAAGCTTTCTTT. This translates into CASSVTGGPNTEAFF. The V call is TRBV5-1, the J call TRBJ1-1, with D maybe TRBD1 (6 bases). Between the trimmed V and J ends, which lost 4 bases and 2 bases, there was a span of 15 bases. Germline values: CDR1 SGHRS, CDR2 YFSETQ. This CDR3 has 15 residues.

This clonotype was counted once. A much larger clone sits a single nucleotide away, making a read error possible. The chain joins TRBV20-1 to TRBJ1-4; D gene ambiguous. CDR3 length equals 13 residues. From germline, CDR1 is DFQATT and CDR2 SNEGSKA (reference sequence). The CDR3 DNA reads TGCAGTGCCAACGCGGTACGCGGGGAAAAACTGCTTTTT. Amino acid sequence: CSANAVRGEKLLF.

This clonotype has a count of ten or more. The rearrangement joins TRBV7-2 to TRBJ1-5; D is ambiguous. The CDR3 extends over 15 amino acids. Germline V CDR1 and CDR2: SGHTA, FQGNSA. V was shortened by 5 bases and J by 4 bases, with 15 bases between the two germline ends. The CDR3 region is CASSIDPTANQPQHF. CDR3 sequence (DNA): TGTGCCAGCAGCATTGACCCAACAGCTAATCAGCCCCAGCATTTT.

This clonotype came up many times. This CDR3 is CASSARTGTTNEKLFF. CDR3 sequence (DNA): TGTGCCAGCAGCGCCCGGACAGGCACAACTAATGAAAAACTGTTTTTT. The rearrangement links TRBV9 to TRBJ1-4, with 7 bases fitting TRBD1. V was pared by 3 bases and J by 0 bases, with 5 bases of the junction left unmatched. The CDR3 spans 16 residues. Germline V gene data show CDR1 as SGDLS and CDR2 as YYNGEE.

The chain employs TRBV6-2 or TRBV6-3 and TRBJ1-2, with TRBD1 matching over 7 bases. V shed 0 bases and J 4 bases; nucleotides not matched to a gene: 8. Germline assignment: CDR1 MNHEY and CDR2 SVGEGT. This CDR3 has 16 amino acids. The CDR3 DNA sequence: TGTGCCAGCAGTTACTCGACAGGGTCAAATCTCTATGGCTACACCTTC. As protein: CASSYSTGSNLYGYTF.

This clonotype has more than one count but fewer than ten. The chain couples TRBV7-6 to TRBJ2-3, with D tentatively TRBD2 (6 bases). CDR3 size: 15 residues. Germline V gene data show CDR1 as SGHVS and CDR2 as FNYEAQ. The ends were cut back, 5 bases at V and 2 bases at J, with 14 bases in the middle. CDR3 nucleotide sequence: TGTGCCAGCAGCACCGCGGGGTTCAACACAGATACGCAGTATTTT. This encodes CASSTAGFNTDTQYF.

This clonotype was picked up many times. This chain links TRBV2 with TRBJ2-1; D possibly corresponds to TRBD2 (5 bases). V lost 8 bases to trimming and J lost 5 bases, with 13 bases between them. The germline V gene encodes CDR1 SNHLY and CDR2 FYNNEI. This CDR3 is built from 13 residues. CDR3 coding DNA: TGTGCCAGCCGGGGTGATAGTCACAATGAGCAGTTCTTC. Protein product: CASRGDSHNEQFF.

This clonotype was seen only a few times. J is TRBJ2-3 and V is TRBV6-1; D gene unclear. CDR1 is MNHNS, CDR2 SASEGT, per germline. The V end was cut by 5 bases, the J end by 0 bases, with 12 bases between. The CDR3 is 15 residues long. This CDR3 reads CASSSQLLSTDTQYF. Written as DNA, the CDR3 is TGTGCCAGCAGTTCCCAACTTTTGAGCACAGATACGCAGTATTTT.

The genes are TRBV2 and TRBJ1-4; no clear D gene. The CDR3 has 14 residues. Germline-derived CDR1 and CDR2 are SNHLY and FYNNEI. Trimming took 6 bases from V and 4 from J, leaving 12 bases between them. CDR3 sequence reads: CASSPSAGNEKLFF. In DNA, the CDR3 is TGTGCCAGCAGCCCCTCGGCCGGTAATGAAAAACTGTTTTTT.

Many counts were recorded for this clonotype. V and J are TRBV18 and TRBJ1-1; no definite D call. This CDR3 is 14 amino acids long. V gave up 2 bases and J gave up 6 bases, with 13 bases separating them. Looked up from germline, CDR1 is KGHSH and CDR2 is LQKENI. This CDR3 is CASSPKGIKSEAFF. Written as DNA, the CDR3 is TGTGCCAGCTCACCAAAGGGTATTAAGTCTGAAGCTTTCTTT.

The chain has TRBV6-5 and TRBJ1-6, with D tentatively TRBD1 (6 bases). This CDR3 region has 15 residues. V was pared by 1 base and J by 9 bases, with 13 bases between. CDR1 and CDR2 from the germline V gene are MNHEY and SVGAGI. The CDR3: CASSYYQGNGSPLHF. Written as DNA, the CDR3 is TGTGCCAGCAGTTACTATCAGGGGAACGGTTCACCCCTCCACTTT.

The sample holds many counts of this clonotype. The chain links TRBV4-2 to TRBJ1-5; TRBD1 is a possible D gene (6 bases). V lost 4 bases and J 8 bases, leaving 21 bases between the germline ends. Germline lookup yields CDR1 LGHNA and CDR2 YNFKEQ. The CDR3 runs to 16 residues. CDR3 amino acids: CASSPELGRGSEPQHF. The CDR3 nucleotides are TGTGCCAGCAGCCCTGAGCTGGGTAGGGGGTCCGAGCCCCAGCATTTT.

This clonotype was observed a few times. An end of the junction does not agree with germline; a read error may underlie this. The rearrangement links TRBV12-3 or TRBV12-4 to TRBJ2-1, with 10 bases aligning to TRBD2. The CDR3 extends over 14 amino acids. Here the CDR3 reads CASSLAGAHNEQFF. In DNA form, the CDR3 reads TGTGCCAGCAGTCTAGCGGGGGCCCACAATGAGCAGTTCTTC.

The table lists this clonotype with many counts. The rearrangement uses TRBV7-9 and TRBJ2-7; the D is unclear. Germline CDR1 SEHNR, CDR2 FQNEAQ (reference sequence). V was pared by 1 base and J by 2 bases, with 6 bases between. The CDR3 sequence is 13 residues long. This CDR3 reads CASSLGDTYEQYF. CDR3 nucleotides: TGTGCCAGCAGCTTAGGCGACACCTACGAGCAGTACTTC.

This clonotype has ten or more counts. V and J are TRBV20-1 and TRBJ2-7; D is unclear. CDR1 and CDR2 from the germline V gene are DFQATT and SNEGSKA (reference sequence). V was trimmed by 0 bases and J by 5 bases, leaving 8 bases between them. There are 12 residues in the CDR3. As DNA, the CDR3 is TGCAGTGCTAGAGATCCCAAGGACGAGCAGTACTTC. It yields the protein CSARDPKDEQYF.

This clonotype was recorded many times. The rearrangement joins TRBV7-9 to TRBJ2-3, with D unclear. The CDR3 length is 15 residues. V lost 4 bases, J lost 0 bases, and 11 bases lay in between. Germline V gene data show CDR1 as SEHNR and CDR2 as FQNEAQ (reference sequence). As DNA, the CDR3 is TGTGCCAGCAGCTCCCGGACGTATAGCACAGATACGCAGTATTTT. It is translated as CASSSRTYSTDTQYF.

The V call is TRBV27, the J call TRBJ1-1; 10 bases agree with TRBD1. This CDR3 is 15 amino acids long. Germline V gene sequence: CDR1 MNHEY, CDR2 SMNVEV (reference sequence). J lost 3 bases, V lost 5 bases, and 6 bases had no gene match. CDR3 nucleotide sequence: TGTGCCAGCAGTGCGACAGGGGGCCCTTACACTGAAGCTTTCTTT. Its protein is CASSATGGPYTEAFF.

This clonotype has ten or more counts. J is TRBJ2-2 and V is TRBV24-1; D remains ambiguous. This CDR3 has 13 amino acids. V gave up 7 bases and J gave up 8 bases, with 13 bases separating them. Germline V CDR1 and CDR2: KGHDR, SFDVKD. This CDR3 is CATSAPGQGELFF. For the CDR3, the DNA is TGTGCCACCAGCGCCCCGGGCCAAGGGGAGCTGTTTTTT.

The rearrangement joins TRBV24-1 to TRBJ2-2, with a weak D call TRBD1 (6 bases). Germline CDR1 KGHDR, CDR2 SFDVKD. Trimming took off 3 bases at V and 3 bases at J, with 16 bases between the two ends. There are 17 residues in the CDR3. The CDR3 bases are TGTGCCACCAGTGATCCCTTTACAGGGTCCGACACCGGGGAGCTGTTTTTT. It encodes CATSDPFTGSDTGELFF.

This clonotype occurred many times. This chain links TRBV6-2 or TRBV6-3 with TRBJ1-2; D ambiguous. V lost 7 bases and J lost 6, with 18 bases in between. The CDR3 covers 14 residues. Germline V CDR1 and CDR2: MNHEY, SVGEGT. The CDR3 loop reads CASTQKMKRNGYTF. CDR3 sequence (DNA): TGTGCCAGCACCCAGAAGATGAAAAGGAATGGCTACACCTTC.

J is TRBJ1-2 and V is TRBV28; D uncertain. Between the trimmed V and J ends, which lost 6 bases and 0 bases, there was a span of 11 bases. Germline CDR1 MDHEN, CDR2 SYDVKM. CDR3 size: 14 residues. In DNA form, the CDR3 reads TGTGCCAGCAGGGCGGGAGCGACTAACTATGGCTACACCTTC. Amino acid sequence: CASRAGATNYGYTF.

The sample holds a few counts of this clonotype. The V call is TRBV5-8, the J call TRBJ2-7, with 12 bases lining up with TRBD1. The CDR3 has 15 residues. CDR1 SGHTS and CDR2 YDEGEE come from the germline V gene. V lost 4 bases and J lost 5; bases outside the gene matches: 7. CDR3 sequence: CASSAPGQGANEQYF. The CDR3 DNA sequence: TGTGCCAGCAGCGCTCCGGGACAGGGGGCTAACGAGCAGTACTTC. The full variable domain, completed using reference TRBV5-8 and TRBJ2-7, is EAGVTQSPTHLIKTRGQQATLRCSPISGHTSVYWYQQALGLGLQFLLWYDEGEERNRGNFPPRFSGRQFPNYSSELNVNALELEDSALYLCASSAPGQGANEQYFGPGTRLTVT.

This rearrangement joins TRBV6-6 to TRBJ2-7; 7 nucleotides align to TRBD2. Germline V lookup: CDR1 MNHNY, CDR2 SVGAGI (reference sequence). CDR3 size: 14 residues. V was clipped by 7 bases and J by 2 bases; unmatched bases: 8. The CDR3 loop is CASIDFGGAYEQYF. The CDR3 DNA follows: TGTGCCAGCATCGATTTTGGGGGGGCCTACGAGCAGTACTTC.

The genes are TRBV4-3 and TRBJ1-2, with 7 bases fitting TRBD1. V lost 1 base and J lost 7; bases outside the gene matches: 0. The CDR3 totals 12 residues. Germline V gives CDR1 LGHNA, CDR2 YSLEER. The CDR3: CASSQGQGGYTF. DNA for the CDR3: TGCGCCAGCAGCCAAGGACAGGGTGGCTACACCTTC.

This chain links TRBV20-1 with TRBJ2-7; TRBD2 is a possible D gene (7 bases). Trimming shortened V by 5 bases and J by 5 bases, and 16 bases separated the two germline ends. Germline values: CDR1 DFQATT, CDR2 SNEGSKA (reference sequence). This CDR3 is built from 13 residues. The chain's CDR3 is CSAPLRGGNEQYF. DNA of the CDR3: TGCAGTGCTCCCTTAAGGGGGGGGAACGAGCAGTACTTC.

This clonotype has ten or more counts. The rearrangement uses TRBV7-3 and TRBJ2-3; TRBD1 might be the D (6 bases). The CDR3 loop spans 18 amino acids. V was trimmed by 0 bases and J by 2 bases, leaving 18 bases between them. Germline V gene data show CDR1 as SGHTA and CDR2 as FQGTGA. The DNA for the CDR3 is TGTGCCAGCAGCTTAACAATGGTTGCAGGGGCAAACACAGATACGCAGTATTTT. Its translation is CASSLTMVAGANTDTQYF. The whole variable domain, filled in from reference TRBV7-3 and TRBJ2-3, reads GAGVSQTPSNKVTEKGKYVELRCDPISGHTALYWYRQSLGQGPEFLIYFQGTGAADDSGLPNDRFFAVRPEGSVSTLKIQRTERGDSAVYLCASSLTMVAGANTDTQYFGPGTRLTVL.

This clonotype was detected many times. The chain is built from TRBV5-1 and TRBJ2-3, with D maybe TRBD2 (6 bases). V lost 0 bases to trimming and J lost 2 bases, with 13 bases between them. The CDR3 is 16 amino acids. CDR1 is SGHRS and CDR2 is YFSETQ in the germline V gene. The CDR3 nucleotides are TGCGCCAGCAGCTTGGATGGCGGGGCCAACACAGATACGCAGTATTTT. The encoded protein is CASSLDGGANTDTQYF.

As concerns this clonotype: The junction does not match germline at one end; this may be a read error. The DNA of the CDR3 is TGCGCCAGCAGGTTGGGGGTAAGTCAGCCCCAGCATTTT. This encodes CASRLGVSQPQHF. The V and J genes are TRBV5-1 and TRBJ1-5; D is possibly TRBD1 (5 bases). CDR1 is SGHRS and CDR2 is YFSETQ in the germline V gene. The CDR3 covers 13 residues.

This clonotype came up a few times. This chain links TRBV7-6 with TRBJ1-5; 7 bases fit TRBD1. The CDR3 length is 14 residues. The germline V gene encodes CDR1 SGHVS and CDR2 FNYEAQ. The V segment lost 3 bases and the J segment 4 bases; nucleotides outside the gene matches: 3. The CDR3 here is CASSFGTENQPQHF. The DNA for the CDR3 is TGTGCCAGCAGCTTCGGGACAGAAAATCAGCCCCAGCATTTT.